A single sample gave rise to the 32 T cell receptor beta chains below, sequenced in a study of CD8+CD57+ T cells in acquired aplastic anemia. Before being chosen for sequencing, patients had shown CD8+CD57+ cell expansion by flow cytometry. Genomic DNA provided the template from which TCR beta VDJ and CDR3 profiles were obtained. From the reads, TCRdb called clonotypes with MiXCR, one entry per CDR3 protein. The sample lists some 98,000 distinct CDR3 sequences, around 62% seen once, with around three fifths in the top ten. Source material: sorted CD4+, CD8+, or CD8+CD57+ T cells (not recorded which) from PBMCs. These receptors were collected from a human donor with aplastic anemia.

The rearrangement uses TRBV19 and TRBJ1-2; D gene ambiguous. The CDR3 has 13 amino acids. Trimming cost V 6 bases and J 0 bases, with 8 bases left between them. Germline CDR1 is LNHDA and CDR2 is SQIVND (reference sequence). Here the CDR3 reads CASRISANYGYTF. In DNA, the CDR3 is TGTGCCAGTAGGATATCAGCTAACTATGGCTACACCTTC.

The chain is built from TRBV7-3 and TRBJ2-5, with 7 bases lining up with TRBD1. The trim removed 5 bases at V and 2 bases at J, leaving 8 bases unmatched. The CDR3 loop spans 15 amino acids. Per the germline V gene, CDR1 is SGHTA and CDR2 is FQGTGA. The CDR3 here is CASSPGTARQETQYF. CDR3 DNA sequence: TGTGCCAGCAGCCCCGGGACAGCGAGACAAGAGACCCAGTACTTC.

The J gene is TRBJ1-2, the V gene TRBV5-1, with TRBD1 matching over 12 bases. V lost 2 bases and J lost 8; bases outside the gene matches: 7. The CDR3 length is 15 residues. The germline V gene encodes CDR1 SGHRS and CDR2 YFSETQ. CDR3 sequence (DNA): TGCGCCAGCAGCTTTGGCGGGACAGGGGGCGAGGGCTACACCTTC. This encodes CASSFGGTGGEGYTF.

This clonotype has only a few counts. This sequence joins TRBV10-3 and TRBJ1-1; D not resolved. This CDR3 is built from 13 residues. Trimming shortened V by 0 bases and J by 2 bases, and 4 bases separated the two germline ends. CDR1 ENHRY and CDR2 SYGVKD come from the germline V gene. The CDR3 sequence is CAISESGNTEAFF. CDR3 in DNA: TGTGCCATCAGTGAGTCGGGCAACACTGAAGCTTTCTTT.

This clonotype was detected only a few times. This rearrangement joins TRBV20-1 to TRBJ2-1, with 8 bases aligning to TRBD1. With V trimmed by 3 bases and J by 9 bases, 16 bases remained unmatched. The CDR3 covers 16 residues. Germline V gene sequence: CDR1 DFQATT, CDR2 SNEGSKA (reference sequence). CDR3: CSASVKDRVSAIEQFF. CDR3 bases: TGCAGTGCTAGTGTTAAGGACAGGGTTTCTGCAATTGAGCAGTTCTTC.

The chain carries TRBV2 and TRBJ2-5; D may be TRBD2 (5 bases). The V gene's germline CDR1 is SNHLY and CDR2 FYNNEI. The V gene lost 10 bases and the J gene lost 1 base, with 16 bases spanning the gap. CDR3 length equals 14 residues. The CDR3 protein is CATAGIKIQETQYF. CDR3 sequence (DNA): TGTGCCACCGCCGGGATCAAAATCCAAGAGACCCAGTACTTC.

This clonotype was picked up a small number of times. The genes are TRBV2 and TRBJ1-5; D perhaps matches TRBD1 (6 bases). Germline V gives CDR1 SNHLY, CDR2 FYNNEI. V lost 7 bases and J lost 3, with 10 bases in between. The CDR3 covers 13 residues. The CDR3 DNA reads TGTGCCAGCACCGGACAGTACAATCAGCCCCAGCATTTT. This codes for CASTGQYNQPQHF.

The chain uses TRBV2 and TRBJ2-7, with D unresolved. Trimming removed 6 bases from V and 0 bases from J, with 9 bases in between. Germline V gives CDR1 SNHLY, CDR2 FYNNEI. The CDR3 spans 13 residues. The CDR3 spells CASRSTHSYEQYF. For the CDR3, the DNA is TGTGCCAGCAGATCGACTCACTCCTACGAGCAGTACTTC.

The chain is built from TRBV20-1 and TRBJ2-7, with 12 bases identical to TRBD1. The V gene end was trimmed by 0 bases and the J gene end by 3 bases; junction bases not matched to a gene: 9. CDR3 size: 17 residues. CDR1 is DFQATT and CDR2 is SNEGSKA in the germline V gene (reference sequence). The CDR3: CSARERDRGLVNYEQYF. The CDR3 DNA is TGCAGTGCTAGAGAGCGGGACAGGGGGCTCGTTAACTACGAGCAGTACTTC.

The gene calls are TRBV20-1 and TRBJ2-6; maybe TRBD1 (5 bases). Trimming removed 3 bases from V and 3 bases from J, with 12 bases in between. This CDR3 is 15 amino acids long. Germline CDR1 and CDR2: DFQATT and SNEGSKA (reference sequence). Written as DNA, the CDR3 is TGCAGTGCTAGGAAACAGGAGAGTGGGGCCAACGTCCTGACTTTC. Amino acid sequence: CSARKQESGANVLTF.

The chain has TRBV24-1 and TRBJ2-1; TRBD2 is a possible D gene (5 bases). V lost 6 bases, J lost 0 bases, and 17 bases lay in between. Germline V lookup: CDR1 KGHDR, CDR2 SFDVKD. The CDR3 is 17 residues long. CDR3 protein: CATSNSRGAASYNEQFF. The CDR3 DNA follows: TGTGCCACCAGTAACTCTCGGGGAGCAGCCTCCTACAATGAGCAGTTCTTC.

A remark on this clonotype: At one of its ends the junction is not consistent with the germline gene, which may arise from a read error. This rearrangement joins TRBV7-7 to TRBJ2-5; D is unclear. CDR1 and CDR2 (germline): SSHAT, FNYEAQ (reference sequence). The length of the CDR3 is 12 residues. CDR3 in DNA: TGTGCTAGCAGCCCGGATGCGGAGACCCAGTACTTC. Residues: CASSPDAETQYF.

The CDR3 nucleotides read TGTGCCAGTAGTATAGTCCCTAACTATGGCTACACCTTC. The encoded protein is CASSIVPNYGYTF. V and J are TRBV19 and TRBJ1-2; no reliable D call. The germline V gene has CDR1 LNHDA and CDR2 SQIVND (reference sequence). The CDR3 sequence is 13 residues long. With 1 base removed from V and 0 bases from J, the gap between germline ends came to 3 bases.

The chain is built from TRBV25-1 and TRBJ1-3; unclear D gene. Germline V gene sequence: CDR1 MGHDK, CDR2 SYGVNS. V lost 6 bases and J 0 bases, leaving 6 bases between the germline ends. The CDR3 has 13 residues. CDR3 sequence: CASRISSGNTIYF. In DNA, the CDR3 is TGTGCCAGCAGAATAAGCTCTGGAAACACCATATATTTT.

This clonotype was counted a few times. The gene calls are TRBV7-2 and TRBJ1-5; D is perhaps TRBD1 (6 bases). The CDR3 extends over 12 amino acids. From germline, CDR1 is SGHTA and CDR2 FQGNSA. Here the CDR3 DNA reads TGTGCTACCGCAAGGGGGGATCAGCCCCAGCATTTT. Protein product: CATARGDQPQHF.

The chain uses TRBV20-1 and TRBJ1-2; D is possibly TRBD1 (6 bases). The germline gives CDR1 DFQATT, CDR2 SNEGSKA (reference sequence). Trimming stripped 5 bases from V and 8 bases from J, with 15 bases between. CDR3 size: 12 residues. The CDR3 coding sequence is TGCAGTGCTCCCTTGGGGGCTAAGGGCTACACCTTC. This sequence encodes CSAPLGAKGYTF.

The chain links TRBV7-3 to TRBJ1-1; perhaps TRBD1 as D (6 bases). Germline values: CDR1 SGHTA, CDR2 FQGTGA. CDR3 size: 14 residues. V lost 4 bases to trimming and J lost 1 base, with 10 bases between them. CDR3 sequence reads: CASSSQGGNTEAFF. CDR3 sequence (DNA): TGTGCCAGCAGCTCACAGGGAGGGAACACTGAAGCTTTCTTT.

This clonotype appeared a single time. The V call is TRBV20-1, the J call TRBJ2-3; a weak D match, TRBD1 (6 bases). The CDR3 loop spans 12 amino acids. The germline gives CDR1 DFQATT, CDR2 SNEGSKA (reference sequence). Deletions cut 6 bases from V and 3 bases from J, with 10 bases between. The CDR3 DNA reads TGCAGTGCGGACAGCGTAACAGATACGCAGTATTTT. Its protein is CSADSVTDTQYF.

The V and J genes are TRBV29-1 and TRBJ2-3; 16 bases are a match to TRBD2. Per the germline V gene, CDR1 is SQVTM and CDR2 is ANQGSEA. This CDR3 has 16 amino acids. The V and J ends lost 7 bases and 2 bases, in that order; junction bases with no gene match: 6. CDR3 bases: TGCAGCGCCTCCGGGACTAGCGGGGGGGCCACAGATACGCAGTATTTT. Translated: CSASGTSGGATDTQYF.

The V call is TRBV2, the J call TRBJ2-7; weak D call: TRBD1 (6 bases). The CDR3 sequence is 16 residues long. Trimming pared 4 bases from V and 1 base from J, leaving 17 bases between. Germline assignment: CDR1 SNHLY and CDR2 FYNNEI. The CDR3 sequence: CASSVGWSRGSYEQYF. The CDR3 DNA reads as TGTGCCAGCAGTGTAGGTTGGTCCAGGGGTTCCTACGAGCAGTACTTC.

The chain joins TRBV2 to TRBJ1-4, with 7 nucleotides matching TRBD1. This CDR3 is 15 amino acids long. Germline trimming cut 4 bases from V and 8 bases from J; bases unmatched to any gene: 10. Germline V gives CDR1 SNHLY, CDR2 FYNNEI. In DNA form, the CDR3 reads TGTGCCAGCAGTGCTCAGGGGGGGGTTAGAGAAAAACTGTTTTTT. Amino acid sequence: CASSAQGGVREKLFF.

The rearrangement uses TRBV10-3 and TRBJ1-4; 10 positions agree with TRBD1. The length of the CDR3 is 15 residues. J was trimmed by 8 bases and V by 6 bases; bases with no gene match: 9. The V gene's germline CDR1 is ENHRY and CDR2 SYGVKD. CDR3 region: CAISDTGTGDEKLFF. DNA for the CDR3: TGTGCCATCAGCGATACCGGGACAGGGGACGAAAAACTGTTTTTT.

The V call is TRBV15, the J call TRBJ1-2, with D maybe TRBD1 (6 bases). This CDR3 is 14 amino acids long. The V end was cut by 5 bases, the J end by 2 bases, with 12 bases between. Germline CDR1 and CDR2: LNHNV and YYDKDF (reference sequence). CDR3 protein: CATSGAGANYGYTF. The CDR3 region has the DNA TGTGCCACCAGCGGCGCGGGGGCGAACTATGGCTACACCTTC.

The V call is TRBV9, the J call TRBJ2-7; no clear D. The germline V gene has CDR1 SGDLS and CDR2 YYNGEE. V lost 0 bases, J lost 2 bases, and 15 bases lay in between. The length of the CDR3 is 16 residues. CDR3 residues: CASSVEGFQGTYEQYF. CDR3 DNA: TGTGCCAGCAGCGTAGAGGGTTTTCAAGGGACCTACGAGCAGTACTTC.

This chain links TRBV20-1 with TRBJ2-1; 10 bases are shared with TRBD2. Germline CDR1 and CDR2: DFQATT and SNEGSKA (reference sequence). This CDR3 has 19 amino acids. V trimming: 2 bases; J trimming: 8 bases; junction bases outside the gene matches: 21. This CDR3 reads CSARSIRGISGGPRYEQFF. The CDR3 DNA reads TGCAGTGCTAGATCCATACGGGGAATTAGCGGGGGGCCTAGGTATGAGCAGTTCTTC.

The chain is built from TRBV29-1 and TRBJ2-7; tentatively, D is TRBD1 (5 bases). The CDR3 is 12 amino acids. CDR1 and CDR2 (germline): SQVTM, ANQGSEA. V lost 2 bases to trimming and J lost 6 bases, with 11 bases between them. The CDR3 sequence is CSVERQGSEQYF. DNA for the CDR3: TGCAGCGTTGAACGGCAGGGAAGCGAGCAGTACTTC.

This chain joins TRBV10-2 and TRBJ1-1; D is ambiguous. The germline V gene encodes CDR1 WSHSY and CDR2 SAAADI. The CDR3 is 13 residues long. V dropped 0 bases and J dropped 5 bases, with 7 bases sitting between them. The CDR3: CASSESGMTEAFF. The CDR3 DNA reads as TGCGCCAGCAGTGAGTCAGGAATGACTGAAGCTTTCTTT.

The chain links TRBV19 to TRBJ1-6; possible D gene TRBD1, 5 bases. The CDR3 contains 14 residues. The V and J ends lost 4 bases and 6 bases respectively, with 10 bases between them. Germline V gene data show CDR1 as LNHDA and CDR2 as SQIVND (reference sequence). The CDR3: CASSKGILNSPLHF. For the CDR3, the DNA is TGTGCCAGTAGTAAGGGGATTCTTAATTCACCCCTCCACTTT.

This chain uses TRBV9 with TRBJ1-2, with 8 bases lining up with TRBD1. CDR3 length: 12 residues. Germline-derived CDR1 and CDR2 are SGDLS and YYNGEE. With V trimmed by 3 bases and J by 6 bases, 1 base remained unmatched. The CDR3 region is CASSDRGDGYTF. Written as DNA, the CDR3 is TGTGCCAGCAGCGACAGGGGGGATGGCTACACCTTC.

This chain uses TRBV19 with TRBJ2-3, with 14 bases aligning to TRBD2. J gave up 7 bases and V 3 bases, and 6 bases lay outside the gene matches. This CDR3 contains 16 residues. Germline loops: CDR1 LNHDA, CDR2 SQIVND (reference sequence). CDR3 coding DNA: TGTGCCAGTAGTATGGGACTAGCGGGAGTCGGAAATACGCAGTATTTT. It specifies CASSMGLAGVGNTQYF.

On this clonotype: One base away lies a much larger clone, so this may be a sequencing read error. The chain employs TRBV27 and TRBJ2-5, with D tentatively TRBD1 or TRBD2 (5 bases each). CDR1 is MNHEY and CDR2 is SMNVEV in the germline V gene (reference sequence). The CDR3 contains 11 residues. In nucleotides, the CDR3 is TGTGCCAGCAGTTTGTTAGGGACCCTGTACTTC. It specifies CASSLLGTLYF.

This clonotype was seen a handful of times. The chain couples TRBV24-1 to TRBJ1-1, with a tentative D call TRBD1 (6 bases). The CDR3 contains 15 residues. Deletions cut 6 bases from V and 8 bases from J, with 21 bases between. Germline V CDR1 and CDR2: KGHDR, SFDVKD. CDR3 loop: CATSLGSYRAGEAFF. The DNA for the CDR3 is TGTGCCACCAGTCTGGGGAGTTACAGGGCGGGGGAAGCTTTCTTT.